The 15 T cell receptor beta chains given below trace back to one sample, sequenced in a study of blood T cell repertoires in COVID-19. Sequencing was performed with immunoSEQ multiplex PCR; in TCRdb, only in-frame clones are kept and a portion is missing. Of about 130,000 clones in the sample, 70% to 90% were seen once. The specimen sequenced was peripheral blood. Every receptor here comes from a woman older than 75 with acute or convalescent COVID-19.

This clone was seen only once. The gene calls are TRBV5-1 and TRBJ1-2, with 8 bases that match TRBD1. This CDR3 has 15 amino acids. Germline loops: CDR1 SGHRS, CDR2 YFSETQ. With V trimmed by 4 bases and J by 6 bases, 11 bases remained unmatched. The CDR3 nucleotides read TGCGCCAGCAGCGCCGTCGGACAGGGTGGACATGGCTACACCTTC. Its translation is CASSAVGQGGHGYTF.

The chain combines TRBV20-1 with TRBJ2-3, with 11 bases fitting TRBD1. The CDR3 spans 18 residues. The V segment lost 3 bases and the J segment 2 bases; nucleotides outside the gene matches: 13. Germline CDR1 DFQATT, CDR2 SNEGSKA (reference sequence). DNA of the CDR3: TGCAGTGCTAGTGGTTTTGGGGGGACAGGGGGGACCACAGATACGCAGTATTTT. Its protein is CSASGFGGTGGTTDTQYF.

The V and J genes are TRBV2 and TRBJ2-5, with 7 positions matching TRBD2. V shed 2 bases, J shed 1 base, and the junction held 10 bases outside the gene matches. The CDR3 covers 17 residues. From germline, CDR1 is SNHLY and CDR2 FYNNEI. In nucleotides, the CDR3 is TGTGCCAGCAGTGAATCCGGAGCGGGAACCCCCCAAGAGACCCAGTACTTC. This sequence encodes CASSESGAGTPQETQYF.

The rearrangement links TRBV5-1 to TRBJ1-1, with unresolved D. Germline assignment: CDR1 SGHRS and CDR2 YFSETQ. The CDR3 is made up of 14 amino acids. Trimming took 4 bases from V and 2 from J, leaving 12 bases between them. CDR3 coding DNA: TGCGCCAGCAGCCCGCAACTTTATAACACTGAAGCTTTCTTT. The encoded protein is CASSPQLYNTEAFF.

In its sample, this clone was seen once. The chain uses TRBV12-3 or TRBV12-4 and TRBJ2-1; 9 positions agree with TRBD2. This CDR3 is built from 11 residues. V gave up 5 bases and J gave up 15 bases; unmatched junction bases: 5. In nucleotides, the CDR3 is TGTGCCAGCAGTGGTAGCGGGGGACGGTTCTTC. It translates to CASSGSGGRFF.

The V and J genes are TRBV6-4 and TRBJ2-5; the match to TRBD2 covers 11 bases. This CDR3 region has 17 residues. The V segment lost 2 bases and the J segment 1 base; nucleotides outside the gene matches: 6. Per germline, CDR1 MRHNA and CDR2 SNTAGT. As DNA, the CDR3 is TGTGCCAGCAGTGACCCCTGGCTAGCGGGGGGCCAAGAGACCCAGTACTTC. It codes for CASSDPWLAGGQETQYF.

This clone was recorded a few times. This chain connects TRBV4-2 to TRBJ1-2, with D unclear. The germline V gene encodes CDR1 LGHNA and CDR2 YNFKEQ. V was clipped by 4 bases and J by 0 bases, with 12 bases between them. The CDR3 has 15 amino acids. CDR3 nucleotides: TGTGCCAGCAGCCCCGAAGCGAGAGCTAACTATGGCTACACCTTC. Its protein product is CASSPEARANYGYTF.

A single count supports this clone. The genes are TRBV27 and TRBJ1-3; D is perhaps TRBD1 (5 bases). Trimming left V 5 bases short and J 0 bases short, with 14 bases between. The CDR3 contains 16 residues. Germline V gene data show CDR1 as MNHEY and CDR2 as SMNVEV (reference sequence). CDR3 bases: TGTGCCAGCAGTCCGAGTTGGGGCGCCTCTGGAAACACCATATATTTT. Amino acid sequence: CASSPSWGASGNTIYF.

The V call is TRBV7-9, the J call TRBJ1-1; 7 bases line up with TRBD1. The trim removed 7 bases at V and 4 bases at J, leaving 12 bases unmatched. CDR3 length equals 15 residues. Per the germline V gene, CDR1 is SEHNR and CDR2 is FQNEAQ (reference sequence). CDR3 protein: CASTTHRGRSTEAFF. The CDR3 DNA follows: TGTGCCAGCACCACTCACAGGGGAAGGAGCACTGAAGCTTTCTTT.

The V call is TRBV1, the J call TRBJ2-6; the table's D call TRBD1 went unverified against the DNA. TRBV1 is deemed a pseudogene. This CDR3 is 20 amino acids long. CDR3 DNA: TGCACCAGCAGCCCAGAAAAAACCCGGGACAGGGGCTCTGGGGCCAACGTCCTGACTTTC. It specifies CTSSPEKTRDRGSGANVLTF.

The gene calls are TRBV7-6 and TRBJ2-5; 8 bases line up with TRBD2. Germline V gene data show CDR1 as SGHVS and CDR2 as FNYEAQ. CDR3 length equals 17 residues. The ends lost 5 bases at V and 5 bases at J; junction bases unmatched: 16. The CDR3 loop is CASSGDSMPGGWETQYF. DNA for the CDR3: TGTGCCAGCAGCGGCGACTCAATGCCGGGGGGGTGGGAGACCCAGTACTTC.

V and J are TRBV7-2 and TRBJ1-1, with 9 bases fitting TRBD1. This CDR3 is 14 amino acids long. V lost 4 bases to trimming and J lost 8 bases; unmatched junction nucleotides: 8. The germline V gene has CDR1 SGHTA and CDR2 FQGNSA. The CDR3 bases are TGTGCCAGCAGCTCAAACAGGGGGCTAGGGGAAGCTTTCTTT. Protein product: CASSSNRGLGEAFF.

This chain joins TRBV28 and TRBJ2-5, with 8 bases matching TRBD2. V shed 3 bases, J shed 4 bases, and the junction held 7 bases outside the gene matches. The CDR3 length is 15 residues. The germline V gene has CDR1 MDHEN and CDR2 SYDVKM. CDR3 sequence reads: CASSFPGLGGETQYF. The DNA of the CDR3 is TGTGCCAGCAGTTTCCCGGGACTAGGAGGAGAGACCCAGTACTTC.

This clone occurred once. The chain is built from TRBV6-5 and TRBJ2-7; 14 bases map to TRBD2. This CDR3 has 15 residues. V was clipped by 4 bases and J by 4 bases; unmatched bases: 3. Germline CDR1 is MNHEY and CDR2 is SVGAGI. CDR3 sequence reads: CASSSGLAGVYEQYF. CDR3 in DNA: TGTGCCAGCAGTTCGGGACTAGCGGGAGTTTACGAGCAGTACTTC.

The rearrangement uses TRBV5-1 and TRBJ2-6; perhaps TRBD1 as D (6 bases). The V end lost 2 bases, the J end lost 4 bases, and 10 bases lay between the germline ends. Germline lookup yields CDR1 SGHRS and CDR2 YFSETQ. This CDR3 comprises 15 residues. The CDR3 coding sequence is TGCGCCAGCAGCTTTTCAGGGGTCGGGGCCAACGTCCTGACTTTC. Its translation is CASSFSGVGANVLTF.